Each of the 10 T cell receptor beta chains below was sequenced from the same sample in a study of shared clonotypes between healthy human individuals. Clones were sequenced by immunoSEQ multiplex PCR, and TCRdb holds only the in-frame ones, with some missing. The profile shows over 700,000 clones, around 70% of them singletons. The sample taken for sequencing was memory CD4+ T cells sorted from blood. Regarding subset: CD45RA-negative fraction. All receptors derive from a woman under 40 in good health.

This clone was counted ten times or more. The chain combines TRBV18 with TRBJ2-1; the match to TRBD2 covers 10 bases. The V gene's germline CDR1 is KGHSH and CDR2 LQKENI. This CDR3 comprises 16 residues. The V and J ends lost 4 bases and 4 bases, in that order; junction bases with no gene match: 7. The CDR3 DNA is TGTGCCAGCTCACAGGCCGGACTAGCGGCTTACAATGAGCAGTTCTTC. Translated, it gives CASSQAGLAAYNEQFF. Complete variable domain (other parts from reference TRBV18 and TRBJ2-1): NAGVMQNPRHLVRRRGQEARLRCSPMKGHSHVYWYRQLPEEGLKFMVYLQKENIIDESGMPKERFSAEFPKEGPSILRIQQVVRGDSAAYFCASSQAGLAAYNEQFFGPGTRLTVL.

The V call is TRBV10-3, the J call TRBJ2-5; D may be TRBD1 or TRBD2 (5 bases each). CDR1 and CDR2 from the germline V gene are ENHRY and SYGVKD. The length of the CDR3 is 15 residues. V was pared by 3 bases and J by 2 bases, with 13 bases between. CDR3 sequence reads: CAISEWDLEQETQYF. The CDR3, as DNA: TGTGCCATCAGTGAATGGGACCTAGAACAAGAGACCCAGTACTTC.

The V call is TRBV6-6, the J call TRBJ2-5; TRBD1 aligns across 7 bases. V was pared by 6 bases and J by 5 bases, with 9 bases of the junction left unmatched. CDR3 size: 14 residues. Germline V lookup: CDR1 MNHNY, CDR2 SVGAGI (reference sequence). CDR3 DNA sequence: TGTGCCAGCAGCTCGACAGGGTGGGGGGAGACCCAGTACTTC. Translation gives CASSSTGWGETQYF.

The V and J genes are TRBV11-2 and TRBJ2-1, with 7 bases fitting TRBD1. V was clipped by 4 bases and J by 5 bases; unmatched bases: 5. The CDR3 contains 14 residues. Germline loops: CDR1 SGHAT, CDR2 FQNNGV. The CDR3: CASSSPGTDNEQFF. The CDR3 nucleotides are TGTGCCAGCAGCTCACCCGGGACAGACAATGAGCAGTTCTTC.

The chain combines TRBV12-5 with TRBJ2-1; the match to TRBD2 covers 7 bases. Germline CDR1 LGHNT, CDR2 FRNRAP. The CDR3 sequence is 16 residues long. With 4 bases clipped from V and 0 bases from J, the junction kept 6 bases outside the gene matches. CDR3 amino acids: CASGWSGRGSYNEQFF. CDR3 nucleotide sequence: TGTGCTAGTGGTTGGTCGGGGAGGGGCTCCTACAATGAGCAGTTCTTC. Full variable domain (missing parts from reference TRBV12-5 and TRBJ2-1): DARVTQTPRHKVTEMGQEVTMRCQPILGHNTVFWYRQTMMQGLELLAYFRNRAPLDDSGMPKDRFSAEMPDATLATLKIQPSEPRDSAVYFCASGWSGRGSYNEQFFGPGTRLTVL.

J is TRBJ1-4 and V is TRBV7-9; a possible D gene is TRBD1 (5 bases). From germline, CDR1 is SEHNR and CDR2 FQNEAQ (reference sequence). The CDR3 extends over 13 amino acids. Trimming took 5 bases from V and 16 from J, leaving 20 bases between them. Here the CDR3 DNA reads TGTGCCAGCAGCGACAGTCGGCAAGGGTTGAAGTTTTTT. It specifies CASSDSRQGLKFF. Combining the CDR3 with reference TRBV7-9 and TRBJ1-4 gives the whole variable domain DTGVSQNPRHKITKRGQNVTFRCDPISEHNRLYWYRQTLGQGPEFLTYFQNEAQLEKSRLLSDRFSAERPKGSFSTLEIQRTEQGDSAMYLCASSDSRQGLKFFGSGTQLSVL.

V is TRBV10-2 and J is TRBJ2-7, with a weak D call TRBD1 (6 bases). V dropped 6 bases and J dropped 1 base, with 16 bases sitting between them. This CDR3 spans 15 amino acids. The V gene's germline CDR1 is WSHSY and CDR2 SAAADI. The CDR3: CASSARQAQSYEQYF. CDR3 bases: TGCGCCAGCAGCGCGAGACAGGCACAATCCTACGAGCAGTACTTC.

CDR3 protein: CASSLGWTNTGELFF. The CDR3, as DNA: TGCGCCAGCAGCTTGGGGTGGACAAACACCGGGGAGCTGTTTTTT. The chain employs TRBV5-1 and TRBJ2-2, with D possibly being TRBD1 (5 bases). V was cut by 0 bases and J by 2 bases, with 8 bases left in between. The CDR3 sequence is 15 residues long. Germline V gene lookup returns CDR1 SGHRS and CDR2 YFSETQ.

The rearrangement joins TRBV15 to TRBJ1-1; D gene ambiguous. Germline V lookup: CDR1 LNHNV, CDR2 YYDKDF (reference sequence). There are 15 residues in the CDR3. V shed 0 bases and J shed 0 bases, with 8 bases lying between them. CDR3: CATSRDRLVNTEAFF. DNA for the CDR3: TGTGCCACCAGCAGAGATCGTTTAGTGAACACTGAAGCTTTCTTT.

The V gene is TRBV6-5, the J gene TRBJ1-6; 11 bases align to TRBD1. Trimming cost V 6 bases and J 9 bases; bases outside gene matches: 4. Looked up from germline, CDR1 is MNHEY and CDR2 is SVGAGI. There are 14 residues in the CDR3. Here the CDR3 reads CASRPGQGGSPLHF. The CDR3 nucleotides read TGTGCCAGCAGACCGGGACAGGGGGGTTCACCCCTCCACTTT.